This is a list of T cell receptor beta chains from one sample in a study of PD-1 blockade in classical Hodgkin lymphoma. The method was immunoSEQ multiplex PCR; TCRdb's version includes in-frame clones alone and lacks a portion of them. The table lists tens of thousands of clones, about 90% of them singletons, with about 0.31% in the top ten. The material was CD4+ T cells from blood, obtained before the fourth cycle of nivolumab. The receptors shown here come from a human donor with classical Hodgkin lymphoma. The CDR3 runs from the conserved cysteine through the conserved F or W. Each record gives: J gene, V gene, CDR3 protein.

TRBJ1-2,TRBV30,CAWSVLGRRGYTF
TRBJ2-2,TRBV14,CASSQVSDKFTGELFF
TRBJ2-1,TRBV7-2,CASSLVFFDEQFF
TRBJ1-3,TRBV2,CASRGNTIYF
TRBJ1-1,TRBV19,CASSMGGAWDEAFF
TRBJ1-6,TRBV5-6,CASSSRRNQGGGPLHF
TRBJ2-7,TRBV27,CASSSNREGSPYEQYF
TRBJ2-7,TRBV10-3,CAISVGDPYEQYF
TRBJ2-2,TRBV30,CASTKPETSGSRTGELFF
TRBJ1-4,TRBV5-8,CASSLAPREKLFF
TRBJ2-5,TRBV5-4,CASSLQTGYQETQYF
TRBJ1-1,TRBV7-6,CASSSGTVSMNTEAFF
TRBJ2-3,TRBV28,CASSPQLAISTDTQYF
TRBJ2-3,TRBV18,CASSPNAAYTDTQYF
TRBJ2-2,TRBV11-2,CASSKAGSRNTGELFF
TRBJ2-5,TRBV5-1,CASSLAVGASGRAAQETQYF